This T cell receptor (beta chain) was sequenced during a study of T cell changes during pregnancy in multiple sclerosis. Generated by immunoSEQ multiplex PCR, the TCRdb table keeps only in-frame clones and is missing some. This sample has approximately 31,000 clones; roughly 91% occur once, and the top ten carry around 0.4%. This CDR3 is built from 14 residues. Germline CDR1 is SEHNR and CDR2 is FQNEAQ (reference sequence). The V gene end was trimmed by 1 base and the J gene end by 6 bases; junction bases not matched to a gene: 3. V gene TRBV7-9 combines with J gene TRBJ1-2; the match to TRBD1 covers 9 bases. The receptor was isolated from a female donor with multiple sclerosis, enrolled in a pregnancy study. The material was CD4+ T cells from peripheral blood mononuclear cells, obtained in the second trimester of pregnancy. In nucleotides, the CDR3 is TGTGCCAGCAGCTTAGACGGGACAGGGAATGGCTACACCTTC. Protein product: CASSLDGTGNGYTF.